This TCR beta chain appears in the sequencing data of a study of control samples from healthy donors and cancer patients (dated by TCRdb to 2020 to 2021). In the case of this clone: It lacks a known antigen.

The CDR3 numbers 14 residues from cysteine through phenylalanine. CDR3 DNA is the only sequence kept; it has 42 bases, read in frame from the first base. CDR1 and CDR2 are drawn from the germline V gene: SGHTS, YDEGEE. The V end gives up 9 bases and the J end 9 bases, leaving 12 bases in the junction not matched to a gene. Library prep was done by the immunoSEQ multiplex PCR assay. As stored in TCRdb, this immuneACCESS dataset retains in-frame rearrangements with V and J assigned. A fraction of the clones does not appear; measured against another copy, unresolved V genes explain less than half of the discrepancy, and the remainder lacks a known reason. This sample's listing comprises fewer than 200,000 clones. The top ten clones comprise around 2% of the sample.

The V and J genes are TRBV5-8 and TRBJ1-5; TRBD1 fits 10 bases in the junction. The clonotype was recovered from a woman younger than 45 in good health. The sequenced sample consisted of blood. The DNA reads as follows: TGTGCCACCCCTGGGGACAGGGGTTATCTGCCCCAGCATTTT. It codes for CATPGDRGYLPQHF.